Listed below are T cell receptor beta chains from one sample, sequenced in a study of OX40 agonist ivuxolimab in advanced cancers. Clones were read by immunoSEQ multiplex PCR, and TCRdb kept only the in-frame ones, dropping some. This sample has roughly 120,000 clones, with 85% to 90% found just once. The sample was CD4+ or CD8+ T cells sorted from blood, taken in a trial of the OX40 agonist ivuxolimab. All receptors come from an adult with an advanced solid tumor such as melanoma, head and neck, liver or kidney cancer. Both conserved end residues are part of each CDR3. Fields, in order: CDR3 protein, V gene, J gene.

CASSPPAGTITGELFF	TRBV7-9	TRBJ2-2
CASSPRALATNEKLFF	TRBV18	TRBJ1-4
CASGRDGGNTIYF	TRBV7-8	TRBJ1-3
CATQEGGVGAFF	TRBV10-3	TRBJ1-1
CSVETHPRDEQFF	TRBV29-1	TRBJ2-1
CASSPLAGGQYEQYF	TRBV18	TRBJ2-7
CASSLDRNYEQYF	TRBV7-8	TRBJ2-7
CASSSGGGYGYTF	TRBV19	TRBJ1-2
CASSLGGIGNTIYF	TRBV27	TRBJ1-3
CASSPGGGGYYEQYF	TRBV7-2	TRBJ2-7
CASSFRTSTDTQYF	TRBV27	TRBJ2-3
CASSWVGEQYF	TRBV28	TRBJ2-7
CASSLDLTGSGYTF	TRBV7-9	TRBJ1-2
CASSSLAGGLTDTQYF	TRBV7-9	TRBJ2-3
CASSREGTGGKEQFF	TRBV4-3	TRBJ2-1
CASSSGRGADTQYF	TRBV11-2	TRBJ2-3
CASSDSNRGSPLHF	TRBV6-4	TRBJ1-6
CAFRLAGGMNEQFF	TRBV30	TRBJ2-1
CAWGTGLGSETQYF	TRBV30	TRBJ2-5
CASRPGPAGYEQYF	TRBV28	TRBJ2-7
CASAGRQNEKLFF	TRBV6-1	TRBJ1-4
CASSPPRGGSGNTIYF	TRBV4-2	TRBJ1-3
CASSSLGTEEEKLFF	TRBV5-1	TRBJ1-4
CASSYGQGLSPLHF	TRBV6-5	TRBJ1-6
CAWSRTGDYGYTF	TRBV30	TRBJ1-2
CASSIDRTSYSTDTQYF	TRBV19	TRBJ2-3
CASSETSGGSSYEQYF	TRBV6-1	TRBJ2-7
CAWSRSEAFF	TRBV30	TRBJ1-1
CATASGGYTDTQYF	TRBV6-6	TRBJ2-3